These T cell receptor beta chains were read from a single sample in a study of T-cell reconstitution after alpha-beta-depleted transplantation in children. TCRdb redid the calling of the PCR reads with MiXCR, one entry per CDR3 protein. Among 600,000 to 700,000 distinct CDR3 sequences listed, over 10% were seen once. Sequencing used PBMCs, obtained before TCRalphabeta/CD19-depleted stem cell transplant. These receptors were obtained from a girl aged 2-10 years with congenital amegakaryocytic thrombocytopenia, due to receive a stem cell transplant. Each CDR3 is given with its conserved first and last residue. The D gene is left open where the match is weak. Clone size, where shown, is once, few, many, or a class for clones that have expanded.

clone size | J gene | D gene | V gene | CDR3 DNA | CDR3 protein
few | TRBJ1-1 | TRBD1 | TRBV5-1 | TGCGCCAGCAGCTTTCATGGCGGGGCAGGGGGCGACACTGAAGCTTTCTTT | CASSFHGGAGGDTEAFF
many | TRBJ2-1 | NA | TRBV12-3/TRBV12-4 | TGTGCCAGCAGTTTTTTATCGTACAATGAGCAGTTCTTC | CASSFLSYNEQFF
many | TRBJ2-2 | NA | TRBV6-2/TRBV6-3 | TGTGCCAGTAGTTACATGGACACCGGGGAGCTGTTTTTT | CASSYMDTGELFF
many | TRBJ2-3 | NA | TRBV5-1 | TGCGCCAGCAGCTTGGATGTTCGGGCCGGCTCCCTCGGGAAGCAGTATTTT | CASSLDVRAGSLGKQYF
many | TRBJ2-2 | NA | TRBV29-1 | TGCAGCGTTACTCCCCCGGGACCGATGAACACCGGGGAGCTGTTTTTT | CSVTPPGPMNTGELFF
few | TRBJ2-5 | NA | TRBV5-1 | TGCGCCAGCAGCCGCGGACCTACACAAGAGACCCAGTACTTC | CASSRGPTQETQYF
NA | TRBJ2-7 | TRBD2 | TRBV11-1 | TGTGCCAGCAGCTTCTGGACTAGCGGAACTAACGCACTACTAGTAGAGCAGTACTTC | CASSFWTSGTNALLVEQYF
few | TRBJ1-3 | NA | TRBV30 | TGTGCCTGGCACCGGGACCGTGGAAACACCATATATTTT | CAWHRDRGNTIYF
many | TRBJ1-3 | NA | TRBV7-9 | TGTGCCAGCAGCTTTCGCCAATCCGGAAACACCATATATTTT | CASSFRQSGNTIYF
NA | TRBJ2-1 | NA | TRBV11-2 | TGTGCCAGCAGCTTGTTAGGATCCGACAATGAGCAGTTCTTC | CASSLLGSDNEQFF
NA | TRBJ2-3 | TRBD2 | TRBV5-1 | TGCGCCAGCAGCCAGGGACTAGCGGTAACAGATACGCAGTATTTT | CASSQGLAVTDTQYF
NA | TRBJ2-7 | NA | TRBV11-1 | TGTGCCAGCAGCACAGCCACACGATACGAGCAGTACTTC | CASSTATRYEQYF
NA | TRBJ2-5 | NA | TRBV2 | TGTGCCAGCGGGCTGCAAGAGACCCAGTACTTC | CASGLQETQYF
NA | TRBJ1-2 | NA | TRBV10-3 | TGTGCCATCAGTGAGTACCCTCACGGGGGTAACTATGGCTACACCTTC | CAISEYPHGGNYGYTF
few | TRBJ2-1 | TRBD1 | TRBV20-1 | TGCAGTGCTAGGGGGGGGACAGGGGAACACTACAATGAGCAGTTCTTC | CSARGGTGEHYNEQFF
many | TRBJ2-1 | TRBD1 | TRBV7-3 | TGTGCCAGCAGCTACACACAGGGGAGACACAATGAGCAGTTCTTC | CASSYTQGRHNEQFF
NA | TRBJ2-3 | NA | TRBV20-1 | TGCAGTGCTAGAGAACTAGCTTCAGATACGCAGTATTTT | CSARELASDTQYF
many | TRBJ2-5 | TRBD2 | TRBV10-3 | TGTGCCATCAGTGATTTAGCGGGAGGGACGGAGACCCAGTACTTC | CAISDLAGGTETQYF
NA | TRBJ1-5 | TRBD1 | TRBV7-8 | TGTGCCAGCAGCTTATGGCGCAGTTTAGGACGGGACAGAACCGATCAGCCCCAGCATTTT | CASSLWRSLGRDRTDQPQHF
many | TRBJ1-6 | NA | TRBV20-1 | TGCAGTGCTAGAGTAGGGACCGTGGGGGGCAATTCACCCCTCCACTTT | CSARVGTVGGNSPLHF
many | TRBJ2-3 | NA | TRBV29-1 | TGCAGCGTTGAGGATACGCAGTATTTT | CSVEDTQYF
NA | TRBJ2-1 | NA | TRBV14 | TGTGCCAGCAGTAGTGGAGGATTATACAATGAGCAGTTCTTC | CASSSGGLYNEQFF
many | TRBJ2-1 | TRBD2 | TRBV20-1 | TGCAGTGCTAGTTTCGTTGGCTTAGCGGGAGATGAGCAGTTCTTC | CSASFVGLAGDEQFF
few | TRBJ1-4 | NA | TRBV30 | TGTGCCTGGAACAAGGGGATGGATGAAAAACTGTTTTTT | CAWNKGMDEKLFF
NA | TRBJ2-1 | NA | TRBV7-6 | TGTGCCAGCAGCTTTACTAGCGAGCAGTTCTTC | CASSFTSEQFF
many | TRBJ2-1 | TRBD2 | TRBV14 | TGTGCCAGCAGCCCACGGGGACTAGCGGGACCCAATGAGCAGTTCTTC | CASSPRGLAGPNEQFF
few | TRBJ1-5 | NA | TRBV29-1 | TGCAGCGTTTCGGGGGCGGACAATCAGCCCCAGCATTTT | CSVSGADNQPQHF
many | TRBJ2-1 | NA | TRBV12-3/TRBV12-4 | TGTGCCAGCAGCCTCTTCCGGACTGAGCAGTTCTTC | CASSLFRTEQFF
many | TRBJ2-3 | TRBD2 | TRBV6-5 | TGTGCCAGCAGTTACTCGACTAGCGGGAGGGCTGGAGATACGCAGTATTTT | CASSYSTSGRAGDTQYF
few | TRBJ2-2 | TRBD2 | TRBV2 | TGTGCCAGCAGTTTATCTTTCTTGGCGGGAGGGCCGGGCACCGGGGAGCTGTTTTTT | CASSLSFLAGGPGTGELFF
many | TRBJ2-7 | TRBD2 | TRBV20-1 | TGCAGTGCTAGAGATCGAAGCGGGAGGGTGGTATACGAGCAGTACTTC | CSARDRSGRVVYEQYF
few | TRBJ2-2 | TRBD1 | TRBV18 | TGTGCCAGCTCACAAGGCCGACAGGGCGGCACCGGGGAGCTGTTTTTT | CASSQGRQGGTGELFF
many | TRBJ2-3 | NA | TRBV5-1 | TGCGCCAGCAGCAGGGACCACACAGATACGCAGTATTTT | CASSRDHTDTQYF
many | TRBJ2-2 | TRBD2 | TRBV20-1 | TGCAGTGCTAGAGATAGGAGACTAGCGCACACCGGGGAGCTGTTTTTT | CSARDRRLAHTGELFF
few | TRBJ1-2 | NA | TRBV29-1 | TGCAGCGTTGAGTGGACGTATGGCTACACCTTC | CSVEWTYGYTF
few | TRBJ2-2 | TRBD2 | TRBV12-3/TRBV12-4 | TGTGCCAGCTGGGGGGGTTTGGTCACCGGGGAGCTGTTTTTT | CASWGGLVTGELFF
NA | TRBJ2-1 | TRBD2 | TRBV29-1 | TGCAGCGTTGAAGATCGGACTAGCGGGAAACTCTCCTACAATGAGCAGTTCTTC | CSVEDRTSGKLSYNEQFF
few | TRBJ2-3 | NA | TRBV5-1 | TGCGCCAGCAGCTTGGTCGTAGTGGGCTCGACAGATACGCAGTATTTT | CASSLVVVGSTDTQYF
many | TRBJ2-3 | TRBD2 | TRBV5-1 | TGCGCCAGCAGCGAGTCCCTCGGGAGGGAAGATACGCAGTATTTT | CASSESLGREDTQYF
many | TRBJ2-5 | NA | TRBV29-1 | TGCAGCGTTGATGCCCCTTTGGAGACCCAGTACTTC | CSVDAPLETQYF
many | TRBJ2-1 | NA | TRBV20-1 | TGCAGTGCCTCTAGGGACTTCACCTTCTACAATGAGCAGTTCTTC | CSASRDFTFYNEQFF
NA | TRBJ2-7 | NA | TRBV20-1 | TGCAGTGCTAGACTTCTCACTAGCTACGAGCAGTACTTC | CSARLLTSYEQYF
many | TRBJ2-5 | NA | TRBV5-1 | TGCGCCAGCAGCTTGAGGGACGGGGAAGAGACCCAGTACTTC | CASSLRDGEETQYF
few | TRBJ2-3 | NA | TRBV5-1 | TGCGCCAGCAGCTTGGTAATGGCTGAAACAAGCACAGATACGCAGTATTTT | CASSLVMAETSTDTQYF
many | TRBJ2-7 | NA | TRBV27 | TGTGCCACTCGGTCCTCCTACGAGCAGTACTTC | CATRSSYEQYF
few | TRBJ2-1 | TRBD2 | TRBV20-1 | TGCAGTGCTAGAGTGCCCCTGACTAGCGGGAGTAAGGATGAGCAGTTCTTC | CSARVPLTSGSKDEQFF
many | TRBJ2-1 | NA | TRBV7-8 | TGTGCCAGCAGCCCTAGTGGTTCCTTACGCAATGAGCAGTTCTTC | CASSPSGSLRNEQFF
many | TRBJ2-7 | TRBD1 | TRBV5-1 | TGCGCCAGCAGCGAGACCGGGACAGTGTACGAGCAGTACTTC | CASSETGTVYEQYF
many | TRBJ2-1 | NA | TRBV7-3 | TGTGCCAGCAGCTTAAGACCCGCCGAGTACAATGAGCAGTTCTTC | CASSLRPAEYNEQFF